One and the same sample provided the 25 T cell receptor beta chains below, sequenced in a study of technical replicates of blood from several donors (dated 2017 in TCRdb). Library construction relied on the immunoSEQ multiplex PCR assay. TCRdb stores this immuneACCESS table with in-frame sequences only. Part of the clones is absent; in the studies checked, under half of the shortfall reflects unresolved V genes, and no reason is known for the rest. The sample has approximately 84,000 clones on record, roughly 98% of them singletons. Approximately 0.15% of the sample rests with the top ten. Specimen: T cells isolated from PBMCs. These receptors were obtained from a human donor in good health.

V and J are TRBV5-6 and TRBJ1-4; no firm D call. Trimming removed 7 bases at V and 4 bases at J, with 20 bases between. The germline V gene encodes CDR1 SGHDT and CDR2 YYEEEE. CDR3 length: 16 residues. The CDR3 protein is CASALWRAANNEKLFF. DNA of the CDR3: TGTGCCAGCGCCTTATGGAGGGCAGCGAATAATGAAAAACTGTTTTTT.

The chain combines TRBV5-8 with TRBJ2-3, with TRBD2 matching over 9 bases. The junction had 3 bases not matched to a gene; V was cut back by 4 bases and J by 0 bases. The V gene's germline CDR1 is SGHTS and CDR2 YDEGEE. The CDR3 consists of 15 residues. CDR3: CASSLAGPSTDTQYF. Here the CDR3 DNA reads TGTGCCAGCAGCCTAGCGGGGCCTAGCACAGATACGCAGTATTTT.

The chain uses TRBV15 and TRBJ2-3; weak D call: TRBD2 (5 bases). Trimming took off 4 bases at V and 0 bases at J, with 8 bases between the two ends. This CDR3 has 14 residues. The germline V gene has CDR1 LNHNV and CDR2 YYDKDF (reference sequence). The CDR3 protein is CATSTGFSTDTQYF. For the CDR3, the DNA is TGTGCCACCAGCACGGGGTTTAGCACAGATACGCAGTATTTT.

V gene TRBV19 combines with J gene TRBJ1-4; 7 nucleotides agree with TRBD1. Looked up from germline, CDR1 is LNHDA and CDR2 is SQIVND (reference sequence). The junction had 6 bases not matched to a gene; V was cut back by 3 bases and J by 8 bases. The CDR3 is 14 residues long. The CDR3 bases are TGTGCCAGTAGTATTGAGGGGGCAAGAGAAAAACTGTTTTTT. Its protein is CASSIEGAREKLFF.

This rearrangement joins TRBV11-3 to TRBJ1-1; perhaps TRBD1 as D (5 bases). The CDR3 is 14 residues long. The V and J ends lost 0 bases and 4 bases respectively, with 9 bases between them. Germline loops: CDR1 SGHNT, CDR2 YENEEA. The CDR3 is CASSLEGVGTEAFF. The CDR3 DNA sequence: TGTGCCAGCAGCTTAGAAGGGGTCGGCACTGAAGCTTTCTTT.

J is TRBJ1-3 and V is TRBV11-2; D remains ambiguous. Trimming left V 1 base short and J 4 bases short, with 14 bases between. The CDR3 is 16 residues long. Germline-derived CDR1 and CDR2 are SGHAT and FQNNGV. The CDR3 is CASSLGPRSSGNTIYF. The DNA for the CDR3 is TGTGCCAGCAGCTTAGGCCCACGGTCGTCGGGAAACACCATATATTTT.

This chain connects TRBV25-1 to TRBJ1-3; TRBD1 is a possible D gene (5 bases). Germline CDR1 reads MGHDK; CDR2 reads SYGVNS. V was trimmed by 4 bases and J by 1 base, leaving 8 bases between them. The CDR3 contains 14 residues. The CDR3 protein is CASSGAGSGNTIYF. The DNA for the CDR3 is TGTGCCAGCAGTGGTGCAGGGTCTGGAAACACCATATATTTT.

The chain couples TRBV6-5 to TRBJ1-5; TRBD1 matches at 7 bases. Trimming removed 6 bases from V and 0 bases from J; junction bases left unmatched: 5. There are 15 residues in the CDR3. Germline V lookup: CDR1 MNHEY, CDR2 SVGAGI. CDR3 protein: CASRPTGASNQPQHF. In nucleotides, the CDR3 is TGTGCCAGCAGGCCAACAGGGGCTAGCAATCAGCCCCAGCATTTT.

The chain employs TRBV11-2 and TRBJ2-3; D is ambiguous. The CDR3 has 14 residues. Germline values: CDR1 SGHAT, CDR2 FQNNGV. V shed 0 bases and J shed 11 bases, with 15 bases lying between them. CDR3 amino acids: CASSLDGWPPRQYF. In DNA, the CDR3 is TGTGCCAGCAGCTTAGATGGCTGGCCTCCCCGGCAGTATTTT.

V gene TRBV6-1 combines with J gene TRBJ1-2; TRBD1 aligns across 11 bases. This CDR3 is built from 17 residues. Trimming removed 4 bases from V and 0 bases from J; junction bases left unmatched: 7. Germline values: CDR1 MNHNS, CDR2 SASEGT. This CDR3 is CASSGGTGGSANYGYTF. DNA of the CDR3: TGTGCCAGCAGTGGGGGGACAGGGGGTTCGGCTAACTATGGCTACACCTTC.

The chain recombines TRBV5-1 with TRBJ2-7; a possible D gene is TRBD2 (5 bases). The germline gives CDR1 SGHRS, CDR2 YFSETQ. Trimming cost V 2 bases and J 5 bases, with 8 bases left between them. This CDR3 region has 12 residues. The CDR3 region is CASSFPGNEQYF. DNA for the CDR3: TGCGCCAGCAGCTTTCCCGGGAACGAGCAGTACTTC.

This chain uses TRBV6-6 with TRBJ2-1; 9 positions agree with TRBD1. Trimming took 9 bases from V and 9 from J; bases not matched to a gene: 15. The CDR3 length is 15 residues. CDR1 is MNHNY, CDR2 SVGAGI, per germline (reference sequence). As DNA, the CDR3 is TGTGCCAGTTGCGTAAGGGACAGGGCGGGGAGTGAGCAGTTCTTC. Its translation: CASCVRDRAGSEQFF.

In regard to this clone: The junction does not match germline at one end; this may be a read error. The chain employs TRBV6-5 and TRBJ2-7; 8 bases agree with TRBD1. There are 10 residues in the CDR3. The germline V gene encodes CDR1 MNHEY and CDR2 SVGAGI. The CDR3 DNA reads as TGTGCCACCGGCCCCGGGACAGGAGTCTTC. It encodes CATGPGTGVF.

CDR3: CASSRGPGYTF. The CDR3, as DNA: TGTGCCAGCAGCAGGGGGCCGGGCTACACCTTC. The V and J genes are TRBV9 and TRBJ1-2; 7 bases are a match to TRBD1. V lost 4 bases to trimming and J lost 8 bases; unmatched junction nucleotides: 2. This CDR3 is 11 amino acids long. The germline V gene has CDR1 SGDLS and CDR2 YYNGEE.

The rearrangement uses TRBV7-9 and TRBJ1-1, with D uncertain. The CDR3 extends over 13 amino acids. Trimming pared 1 base from V and 0 bases from J, leaving 3 bases between. CDR1 and CDR2 (germline): SEHNR, FQNEAQ (reference sequence). The CDR3 DNA follows: TGTGCCAGCAGCTTAGACATGAACACTGAAGCTTTCTTT. Encoded protein: CASSLDMNTEAFF. The full variable domain, with the rest looked up from reference TRBV7-9 and TRBJ1-1, is DTGVSQNPRHKITKRGQNVTFRCDPISEHNRLYWYRQTLGQGPEFLTYFQNEAQLEKSRLLSDRFSAERPKGSFSTLEIQRTEQGDSAMYLCASSLDMNTEAFFGQGTRLTVV.

The chain's CDR3 is CASSSSPGETAFF. The CDR3 DNA sequence: TGCGCCAGCAGCTCCTCCCCGGGGGAGACAGCTTTCTTT. The rearrangement uses TRBV5-1 and TRBJ1-1; tentatively, D is TRBD1 (5 bases). V lost 3 bases, J lost 10 bases, and 16 bases lay in between. This CDR3 is 13 amino acids long. Germline V gene lookup returns CDR1 SGHRS and CDR2 YFSETQ.

The genes are TRBV5-1 and TRBJ1-1; a possible D gene is TRBD1 (6 bases). V was trimmed by 5 bases and J by 5 bases, leaving 16 bases between them. Germline lookup yields CDR1 SGHRS and CDR2 YFSETQ. The CDR3 is made up of 14 amino acids. The CDR3 is CASRQTGRGTEAFF. The DNA for the CDR3 is TGCGCCAGCAGACAAACAGGGAGAGGGACTGAAGCTTTCTTT. Looking up the rest from reference TRBV5-1 and TRBJ1-1 gives the full variable domain: KAGVTQTPRYLIKTRGQQVTLSCSPISGHRSVSWYQQTPGQGLQFLFEYFSETQRNKGNFPGRFSGRQFSNSRSEMNVSTLELGDSALYLCASRQTGRGTEAFFGQGTRLTVV.

This chain links TRBV10-2 with TRBJ2-1; possibly TRBD2 for D (6 bases). The CDR3 is 17 residues long. Germline CDR1 WSHSY, CDR2 SAAADI. V was clipped by 6 bases and J by 4 bases, with 22 bases between them. The CDR3 here is CASSPPSSALHYNEQFF. The DNA for the CDR3 is TGCGCCAGCAGCCCTCCTTCTAGCGCGCTTCATTACAATGAGCAGTTCTTC.

This rearrangement joins TRBV20-1 to TRBJ1-2; perhaps TRBD1 as D (5 bases). Trimming shortened V by 3 bases and J by 8 bases, and 10 bases separated the two germline ends. The CDR3 has 11 amino acids. Germline CDR1 and CDR2: DFQATT and SNEGSKA (reference sequence). The CDR3 bases are TGCAGTGCTAGGCCAGGGCTCGGCTACACCTTC. It is translated as CSARPGLGYTF.

The chain couples TRBV27 to TRBJ2-1; possibly TRBD1 for D (6 bases). Germline CDR1 and CDR2: MNHEY and SMNVEV (reference sequence). Trimming stripped 0 bases from V and 9 bases from J, with 12 bases between. CDR3 length: 14 residues. The CDR3 loop reads CASSLSPGVIEQFF. CDR3 nucleotides: TGTGCCAGCAGTTTATCGCCAGGGGTTATTGAGCAGTTCTTC.

V usage is TRBV13 and J usage is TRBJ2-2; TRBD1 is a possible D gene (5 bases). The length of the CDR3 is 14 residues. V was clipped by 2 bases and J by 2 bases, with 6 bases between them. Per germline, CDR1 PRHDT and CDR2 FYEKMQ (reference sequence). CDR3: CASSLRGNTGELFF. The CDR3 nucleotides read TGTGCCAGCAGCTTAAGGGGTAACACCGGGGAGCTGTTTTTT.

This chain joins TRBV7-9 and TRBJ2-7; 8 bases map to TRBD2. V was pared by 5 bases and J by 5 bases, with 14 bases of the junction left unmatched. The CDR3 length is 16 residues. Germline-derived CDR1 and CDR2 are SEHNR and FQNEAQ (reference sequence). In DNA, the CDR3 is TGTGCCAGCAGCCGATCCAATGTAGCGGGAAGCGACGAGCAGTACTTC. Its translation is CASSRSNVAGSDEQYF.

The chain joins TRBV30 to TRBJ2-7; a possible D gene is TRBD2 (5 bases). Germline V lookup: CDR1 GTSNPN, CDR2 SVGIG (reference sequence). Trimming took 4 bases from V and 6 from J, leaving 10 bases between them. The CDR3 is made up of 11 amino acids. The CDR3 DNA is TGTGCCTGGACTTCAGGAGGCGAGCAGTACTTC. It yields the protein CAWTSGGEQYF.

The V and J genes are TRBV28 and TRBJ1-5; weak D call: TRBD1 (5 bases). The ends were cut back, 9 bases at V and 3 bases at J, with 15 bases in the middle. The CDR3 spans 14 residues. CDR1 and CDR2 (germline): MDHEN, SYDVKM. This CDR3 is CASTPNRYNQPQHF. The CDR3 DNA reads as TGTGCCAGTACACCTAACAGGTACAATCAGCCCCAGCATTTT.

The chain joins TRBV28 to TRBJ1-5; unclear D gene. The germline V and J ends were trimmed by 1 base and 4 bases, with 11 bases remaining between them. CDR3 length: 15 residues. The V gene's germline CDR1 is MDHEN and CDR2 SYDVKM. DNA for the CDR3: TGTGCCAGCAGTTTATTGCGGGCGGATAATCAGCCCCAGCATTTT. Residues: CASSLLRADNQPQHF. Full variable domain (outside the CDR3, taken from reference TRBV28 and TRBJ1-5): DVKVTQSSRYLVKRTGEKVFLECVQDMDHENMFWYRQDPGLGLRLIYFSYDVKMKEKGDIPEGYSVSREKKERFSLILESASTNQTSMYLCASSLLRADNQPQHFGDGTRLSIL.